The 3 T cell receptor beta chains given below trace back to one sample, sequenced in a study of shared clonotypes between healthy human individuals. Repertoires were generated with immunoSEQ multiplex PCR, while TCRdb's copy carries only in-frame clones and drops some. The profile shows 1 million to 1.3 million clones, about 84% of them singletons. Sequenced: memory CD4+ T cells from PBMCs. Subset specified: CD45RA-negative fraction. The origin of the receptors is a young man in good health. Some clones in this sample may be carry-over from other donors' samples.

The CDR3 DNA reads TGTGCCAGCAGCCTGGACAGGTTCACAGATACGCAGTATTTT. Translation: CASSLDRFTDTQYF. This chain links TRBV7-2 with TRBJ2-3, with 7 bases that match TRBD1. V lost 5 bases to trimming and J lost 2 bases; unmatched junction nucleotides: 4. CDR3 size: 14 residues. The germline V gene encodes CDR1 SGHTA and CDR2 FQGNSA.

J is TRBJ2-1 and V is TRBV4-2, with TRBD2 matching over 13 bases. Germline V CDR1 and CDR2: LGHNA, YNFKEQ. There are 17 residues in the CDR3. Unmatched junction bases numbered 5, after V lost 2 bases and J lost 4 bases. The CDR3 protein is CASSQSGTSGKYNEQFF. In DNA, the CDR3 is TGTGCCAGCAGCCAATCCGGGACTAGCGGGAAATACAATGAGCAGTTCTTC.

This clone has a handful of counts. J is TRBJ1-2 and V is TRBV28; D is unclear. The V end lost 6 bases, the J end lost 3 bases, and 8 bases lay between the germline ends. The CDR3 covers 12 residues. CDR1 and CDR2 (germline): MDHEN, SYDVKM. CDR3 loop: CASRGYDYGYTF. Written as DNA, the CDR3 is TGTGCCAGCAGGGGGTACGACTATGGCTACACCTTC.